This T cell receptor (beta chain) derives from a study of OX40 agonist ivuxolimab in advanced cancers. For the study at large: From roughly 20 to 79 years was the age range, with a mean of roughly 64 years, and approximately 80% were male. Study outcomes and limitations: Antigen specificity remained undetermined for the expanded peripheral T cells.

Profiled with immunoSEQ multiplex PCR; TCRdb holds only in-frame clones, not every one. Of about 70,000 clones in the sample, 85% to 90% were seen once. This CDR3 region has 16 residues. With 0 bases removed from V and 1 base from J, the gap between germline ends came to 11 bases. Germline-derived CDR1 and CDR2 are SGHKS and YYEKEE (reference sequence). As regards this clone: Its antigen is currently unknown. Other DNA sequences from this sample encode an identical CDR3 as well.

This clonotype originated in an adult with an advanced solid tumor such as melanoma, head and neck, liver or kidney cancer. This chain uses TRBV5-5 with TRBJ1-5; D is unresolved. Sequencing was performed on CD4+ or CD8+ T cells sorted from blood, taken in a trial of the OX40 agonist ivuxolimab. CDR3 protein: CASSLEGGWSNQPQHF. CDR3 DNA: TGTGCCAGCAGCTTGGAAGGTGGTTGGAGCAATCAGCCCCAGCATTTT.